These T cell receptor beta chains were read from a single sample in a study of blood T cell repertoires in COVID-19. The assay was immunoSEQ multiplex PCR, and TCRdb's table has in-frame clones only and misses some. The repertoire has some 320,000 clones, roughly 86% of them found once; the top ten carry approximately 5.3%. The sequencing input was PBMCs or T cells enriched from blood (not recorded which). The receptors here all came from a woman aged 25 to 39 who had recovered from COVID-19. CDR3s include the opening cysteine and the closing phenylalanine or tryptophan. Clone size is not always given. Where it is, it says once, few, many or a class for expanded clones.

clone size	V gene	J gene	CDR3 protein
once	TRBV9	TRBJ1-1	CASSVAIDTGTEAFF
NA	TRBV19	TRBJ1-1	CASSDTGFGTEAFF
NA	TRBV7-6	TRBJ1-2	CASSLGANGYTF
NA	TRBV20-1	TRBJ1-2	CSASEDRGQTSGYTF
few	TRBV28	TRBJ1-1	CASSPIQDSDLYLMNTEAFF
NA	TRBV9	TRBJ1-1	CASSDQGNTEAFF
once	TRBV20-1	TRBJ1-5	CSASGRGYQPQHF
NA	TRBV11-2	TRBJ1-1	CASSRNEGVLTTEAFF
NA	TRBV7-3	TRBJ1-6	CASSLTGSLDSPLHF
NA	TRBV7-9	TRBJ2-7	CASSLGGGGTGRYEQYF
NA	TRBV7-6	TRBJ1-1	CASSLSSAVTAAFF
NA	TRBV27	TRBJ1-4	CASSFDRAGNEKLFF
once	TRBV20-1	TRBJ2-7	CSARDLEQYF
NA	TRBV3-1/TRBV3-2	TRBJ1-2	CASSQDRYGYTF
few	TRBV5-1	TRBJ1-3	CASSSSLGNTIYF
NA	TRBV25-1	TRBJ2-3	CASSDRRQDTQYF
NA	TRBV20-1	TRBJ2-7	CSASRNYEQYF
NA	TRBV5-4	TRBJ1-1	CASSRLGTGGTEAFF
once	TRBV7-2	TRBJ2-3	CASSPLGLDTDTQYF
NA	TRBV19	TRBJ1-5	CASDSGVASNQPQHF
NA	TRBV24-1	TRBJ1-2	CATSVFKRVLYGYTF
NA	TRBV25-1	TRBJ2-7	CASSEGGRATYEQYF